These 32 T cell receptor beta chains were all obtained from the same sample, sequenced in a study of blood T cell repertoires in COVID-19. The protocol was immunoSEQ multiplex PCR, while the TCRdb copy is restricted to in-frame clones and leaves out a portion. The profile covers about 210,000 clones, with about 81% appearing a single time and around 8.8% taken by the ten largest. Sequencing used PBMCs or T cells enriched from blood (not recorded which). Receptors were obtained from a man between 40 and 49 years old who had recovered from COVID-19.

The chain combines TRBV28 with TRBJ1-1, with 8 nucleotides matching TRBD1. V lost 6 bases, J lost 0 bases, and 3 bases stayed unmatched. Looked up from germline, CDR1 is MDHEN and CDR2 is SYDVKM. This CDR3 contains 14 residues. The CDR3 bases are TGTGCCAGCAGAACAGGGGGTTTGAACACTGAAGCTTTCTTT. Protein product: CASRTGGLNTEAFF.

V and J are TRBV4-2 and TRBJ2-7, with TRBD1 identical over 9 bases. The germline gives CDR1 LGHNA, CDR2 YNFKEQ. The ends lost 4 bases at V and 4 bases at J; junction bases unmatched: 11. The CDR3 contains 16 residues. The CDR3 loop is CASSLETGTGNYEQYF. For the CDR3, the DNA is TGTGCCAGCAGCCTAGAAACCGGGACAGGGAATTACGAGCAGTACTTC.

As for this clone: Other DNA sequences of this sample code for an identical CDR3. The chain links TRBV19 to TRBJ2-3; 10 bases are a match to TRBD1. The CDR3 has 15 residues. The germline V gene encodes CDR1 LNHDA and CDR2 SQIVND (reference sequence). CDR3: CASRDRGEGTDTQYF. Here the CDR3 DNA reads TGTGCATCCCGGGACAGGGGCGAGGGCACAGATACGCAGTATTTT.

This chain joins TRBV10-1 and TRBJ1-3; D possibly corresponds to TRBD1 (6 bases). Germline V gene lookup returns CDR1 WNHNN and CDR2 SYGVQD (reference sequence). This CDR3 is built from 13 residues. With 7 bases removed from V and 1 base from J, the gap between germline ends came to 8 bases. The CDR3 sequence is CASKQGSGNTIYF. CDR3 in DNA: TGCGCCAGCAAACAGGGTTCTGGAAACACCATATATTTT.

A note on this clone: The junction shows a germline mismatch at one end, possibly a read error. V and J are TRBV5-1 and TRBJ2-7; 9 bases fit TRBD1. This CDR3 has 12 amino acids. Germline V gene sequence: CDR1 SGHRS, CDR2 YFSETQ. CDR3 sequence reads: CASSLEPGQGTF. CDR3 coding DNA: TGCGCCAGCAGCTTGGAGCCGGGACAGGGTACCTTC.

This sequence joins TRBV10-2 and TRBJ2-3; 9 bases are a match to TRBD2. V lost 6 bases and J lost 2; bases outside the gene matches: 6. Germline V gene lookup returns CDR1 WSHSY and CDR2 SAAADI. The CDR3 is made up of 15 amino acids. CDR3 coding DNA: TGCGCCAGCAGGGTAACTAGCGGGTCCACAGATACGCAGTATTTT. Amino acid sequence: CASRVTSGSTDTQYF.

The genes are TRBV24-1 and TRBJ1-2, with TRBD1 matching over 9 bases. Looked up from germline, CDR1 is KGHDR and CDR2 is SFDVKD. CDR3 length: 15 amino acids. V lost 3 bases to trimming and J lost 4 bases; unmatched junction nucleotides: 5. The CDR3 coding sequence is TGTGCCACCAGTGATCCGGGACAGGGCCCCTATGGCTACACCTTC. Translating it yields CATSDPGQGPYGYTF.

Comment on this clone: Other DNA sequences of this sample code for an identical CDR3. The DNA of the CDR3 is TGTGCCAGCAGCTTAACAGGGGATAACACTGAAGCTTTCTTT. As protein: CASSLTGDNTEAFF. The chain has TRBV7-9 and TRBJ1-1; 7 bases line up with TRBD1. The CDR3 length is 14 residues. Germline V CDR1 and CDR2: SEHNR, FQNEAQ (reference sequence). V was clipped by 2 bases and J by 2 bases; unmatched bases: 2.

This clone was seen at least ten times. This chain connects TRBV28 to TRBJ2-5; D perhaps matches TRBD1 (5 bases). V lost 6 bases to trimming and J lost 3 bases, with 11 bases between them. Germline values: CDR1 MDHEN, CDR2 SYDVKM. CDR3 size: 13 residues. The CDR3 spells CASSRDSEETQYF. The DNA of the CDR3 is TGTGCCAGCAGCCGAGACAGCGAAGAGACCCAGTACTTC. The full variable domain, with the rest looked up from reference TRBV28 and TRBJ2-5, is DVKVTQSSRYLVKRTGEKVFLECVQDMDHENMFWYRQDPGLGLRLIYFSYDVKMKEKGDIPEGYSVSREKKERFSLILESASTNQTSMYLCASSRDSEETQYFGPGTRLLVL.

The V call is TRBV5-4, the J call TRBJ2-5, with TRBD1 as a possible D gene (5 bases). The germline V gene has CDR1 SGHNT and CDR2 YYREEE (reference sequence). There are 15 residues in the CDR3. Trimming pared 0 bases from V and 2 bases from J, leaving 11 bases between. The CDR3 region is CASSLEGWEQETQYF. The CDR3 nucleotides read TGTGCCAGCAGCTTGGAGGGGTGGGAACAAGAGACCCAGTACTTC.

The chain couples TRBV6-5 to TRBJ1-3; TRBD1 might be the D (5 bases). Trimming removed 7 bases from V and 2 bases from J, with 9 bases in between. The germline V gene encodes CDR1 MNHEY and CDR2 SVGAGI. CDR3 length: 13 residues. DNA of the CDR3: TGTGCCAGCATCTCGGGGGCTGGAAACACCATATATTTT. The encoded protein is CASISGAGNTIYF.

The rearrangement links TRBV21-1 to TRBJ1-4; TRBD1 reflects the table's D call only, with no check against the DNA. TRBV21-1 is a pseudogene locus. This CDR3 comprises 15 residues. The CDR3 DNA sequence: TGTGCCAGCAGCAAAGAAGAAGACGGTCAAGGGGAACTGTTTTTT. Its protein product is CASSKEEDGQGELFF.

The chain couples TRBV30 to TRBJ1-3, with a tentative D call TRBD1 (5 bases). CDR3 size: 16 residues. Deletions cut 0 bases from V and 0 bases from J, with 12 bases between. Germline CDR1 reads GTSNPN; CDR2 reads SVGIG (reference sequence). CDR3 DNA sequence: TGTGCCTGGAGTGTAGAGGAGGGGTTCTCTGGAAACACCATATATTTT. It translates to CAWSVEEGFSGNTIYF.

This rearrangement joins TRBV5-1 to TRBJ1-6, with TRBD1 matching 9 bases. CDR3 length equals 15 residues. J gave up 8 bases and V 2 bases, and 5 bases lay outside the gene matches. The germline gives CDR1 SGHRS, CDR2 YFSETQ. The chain's CDR3 is CASSLQGARDSPLHF. The CDR3 DNA is TGCGCCAGCAGCTTACAGGGGGCGCGGGATTCACCCCTCCACTTT.

The V gene is TRBV9, the J gene TRBJ2-1; TRBD2 is a possible D gene (5 bases). The V end was cut by 2 bases, the J end by 8 bases, with 11 bases between. CDR3 length equals 13 residues. CDR1 and CDR2 (germline): SGDLS, YYNGEE. For the CDR3, the DNA is TGTGCCAGCAGCGTTGGAGGTTCGGATGAGCAGTTCTTC. Translation: CASSVGGSDEQFF.

This clone was counted between two and nine times. V usage is TRBV28 and J usage is TRBJ1-1; 7 bases line up with TRBD1. The CDR3 length is 19 residues. J lost 0 bases, V lost 2 bases, and 15 bases had no gene match. CDR1 and CDR2 (germline): MDHEN, SYDVKM. Here the CDR3 reads CASSLGRTGWTVMNTEAFF. In DNA form, the CDR3 reads TGTGCCAGCAGTTTAGGGAGGACAGGCTGGACCGTAATGAACACTGAAGCTTTCTTT. The complete variable domain, with remaining parts taken from reference TRBV28 and TRBJ1-1, reads DVKVTQSSRYLVKRTGEKVFLECVQDMDHENMFWYRQDPGLGLRLIYFSYDVKMKEKGDIPEGYSVSREKKERFSLILESASTNQTSMYLCASSLGRTGWTVMNTEAFFGQGTRLTVV.

The V and J genes are TRBV3-1 (or the pseudogene TRBV3-2) and TRBJ1-4, with D tentatively TRBD1 (6 bases). The germline V and J ends were trimmed by 1 base and 8 bases, with 14 bases remaining between them. CDR1 and CDR2 (germline): LGHDT, YNNKEL (reference sequence). The CDR3 loop spans 15 amino acids. The CDR3 DNA follows: TGTGCCAGCAGCCAAGGGGGGGGCGCAGACGAAAAACTGTTTTTT. This translates into CASSQGGGADEKLFF.

This clone has a handful of counts. This sequence joins TRBV7-9 and TRBJ2-3; 12 nucleotides agree with TRBD2. CDR1 and CDR2 (germline): SEHNR, FQNEAQ (reference sequence). This CDR3 has 16 amino acids. The V gene end was trimmed by 4 bases and the J gene end by 2 bases; junction bases not matched to a gene: 4. The CDR3 DNA reads as TGTGCCAGCAGCTCGACTAGCGGGGGATACACAGATACGCAGTATTTT. It yields the protein CASSSTSGGYTDTQYF.

V is TRBV12-3 or TRBV12-4 and J is TRBJ1-2; the D is unclear. The V gene lost 1 base and the J gene lost 4 bases, with 4 bases spanning the gap. CDR3 length equals 12 residues. CDR3 amino acids: CASSLGLYGYTF. The CDR3 nucleotides are TGTGCCAGCAGTTTAGGACTCTATGGCTACACCTTC.

The rearrangement uses TRBV4-2 and TRBJ2-5; TRBD1 agrees at 7 bases. Germline V CDR1 and CDR2: LGHNA, YNFKEQ. This CDR3 region has 15 residues. After removal of 4 bases from V and 3 bases from J, the junction contained 8 bases not matched to a gene. The CDR3: CASSRGQEGKETQYF. CDR3 DNA sequence: TGTGCCAGCAGCCGCGGACAGGAAGGCAAAGAGACCCAGTACTTC.

The chain joins TRBV10-3 to TRBJ1-2; D is unresolved. The CDR3 is 12 residues long. In germline, CDR1 is ENHRY, CDR2 SYGVKD. Between the trimmed V and J ends, which lost 4 bases and 2 bases, there was a span of 5 bases. The chain's CDR3 is CAISGGNYGYTF. DNA of the CDR3: TGTGCCATCAGTGGCGGCAACTATGGCTACACCTTC.

The rearrangement links TRBV6-1 to TRBJ2-7; 8 bases are a match to TRBD2. The CDR3 totals 14 residues. With V trimmed by 2 bases and J by 6 bases, 6 bases remained unmatched. Germline assignment: CDR1 MNHNS and CDR2 SASEGT. The DNA for the CDR3 is TGTGCCAGCAGTGAACGCCGGGAGGGCGGCGAGCAGTACTTC. Encoded protein: CASSERREGGEQYF.

The chain couples TRBV14 to TRBJ2-1; TRBD2 matches 16 bases. The CDR3 has 20 amino acids. The V and J ends lost 10 bases and 7 bases, in that order; junction bases with no gene match: 22. The germline gives CDR1 SGHDN, CDR2 FVKESK. CDR3 bases: TGTGCCATCCAGGGTCCAGGGACGGGACTAGCGGGAGGGGTATTGAATGAGCAGTTCTTC. This encodes CAIQGPGTGLAGGVLNEQFF.

J is TRBJ1-5 and V is TRBV2, with TRBD1 matching 9 bases. CDR3 length equals 16 residues. From germline, CDR1 is SNHLY and CDR2 FYNNEI. Trimming removed 3 bases from V and 2 bases from J; junction bases left unmatched: 5. The CDR3 loop reads CASSERRDRGNQPQHF. The CDR3 DNA sequence: TGTGCCAGCAGTGAGCGCCGGGACAGGGGCAATCAGCCCCAGCATTTT.

The chain links TRBV30 to TRBJ1-2; 8 bases match TRBD1. The germline V gene has CDR1 GTSNPN and CDR2 SVGIG (reference sequence). Trimming took 0 bases from V and 6 from J; bases not matched to a gene: 3. CDR3 length: 13 amino acids. CDR3 in amino acids: CAWSVLRGHGYTF. For the CDR3, the DNA is TGTGCCTGGAGTGTACTCAGGGGGCATGGCTACACCTTC.

V and J are TRBV11-2 and TRBJ1-2, with D unclear. This CDR3 is 11 amino acids long. Trimming took 5 bases from V and 8 from J, leaving 9 bases between them. Germline V gene sequence: CDR1 SGHAT, CDR2 FQNNGV. The CDR3 nucleotides read TGTGCCAGCAGCCCTGGTAGCGGCTACACCTTC. Translated, it gives CASSPGSGYTF.

This rearrangement joins TRBV12-3 or TRBV12-4 to TRBJ2-2; D is ambiguous. This CDR3 is 13 amino acids long. V was trimmed by 8 bases and J by 7 bases, leaving 14 bases between them. CDR3 bases: TGTGCCAGCCGATTTTATGCTAACGGGGAGCTGTTTTTT. This encodes CASRFYANGELFF.

This clone occurred a few times. The CDR3: CASSGVTAGNTIYF. Here the CDR3 DNA reads TGTGCCAGCAGTGGGGTGACAGCAGGAAACACCATATATTTT. This chain connects TRBV2 to TRBJ1-3; D perhaps matches TRBD1 (5 bases). CDR1 SNHLY and CDR2 FYNNEI come from the germline V gene. Trimming took off 4 bases at V and 4 bases at J, with 11 bases between the two ends. This CDR3 spans 14 amino acids.

This clone was observed a handful of times. V usage is TRBV5-1 and J usage is TRBJ2-7, with 13 bases fitting TRBD2. The germline CDR1 and CDR2 sequences are SGHRS and YFSETQ. This CDR3 is 16 amino acids long. J lost 5 bases, V lost 2 bases, and 7 bases had no gene match. The CDR3 DNA is TGCGCCAGCAGCTTACGGACTAGCGGGGGTCTCGACGAGCAGTACTTC. This sequence encodes CASSLRTSGGLDEQYF.

This clone was detected only once. The chain links TRBV19 to TRBJ2-1, with 7 bases that match TRBD2. CDR1 LNHDA and CDR2 SQIVND come from the germline V gene (reference sequence). This CDR3 has 16 residues. The V and J ends lost 5 bases and 0 bases, in that order; junction bases with no gene match: 7. The CDR3 nucleotides read TGTGCCAGTAGTTTCTCCGGGGGGAGCTCCTACAATGAGCAGTTCTTC. The encoded protein is CASSFSGGSSYNEQFF. Full variable domain (outside the CDR3, taken from reference TRBV19 and TRBJ2-1): DGGITQSPKYLFRKEGQNVTLSCEQNLNHDAMYWYRQDPGQGLRLIYYSQIVNDFQKGDIAEGYSVSREKKESFPLTVTSAQKNPTAFYLCASSFSGGSSYNEQFFGPGTRLTVL.

This chain uses TRBV24-1 with TRBJ2-7; TRBD2 aligns across 8 bases. The trim removed 0 bases at V and 0 bases at J, leaving 3 bases unmatched. The CDR3 is 16 amino acids. Germline values: CDR1 KGHDR, CDR2 SFDVKD. DNA of the CDR3: TGTGCCACCAGTGATTTGAGCGGGGGTTTCTCCTACGAGCAGTACTTC. Protein sequence: CATSDLSGGFSYEQYF.

The CDR3 sequence: CASSPRTSGLTGELFF. The CDR3, as DNA: TGCGCCAGCAGCCCCAGGACTAGCGGGCTCACCGGGGAGCTGTTTTTT. The V call is TRBV5-1, the J call TRBJ2-2; TRBD2 matches at 11 bases. This CDR3 comprises 16 residues. The germline CDR1 and CDR2 sequences are SGHRS and YFSETQ. V shed 4 bases and J 4 bases; nucleotides not matched to a gene: 6.